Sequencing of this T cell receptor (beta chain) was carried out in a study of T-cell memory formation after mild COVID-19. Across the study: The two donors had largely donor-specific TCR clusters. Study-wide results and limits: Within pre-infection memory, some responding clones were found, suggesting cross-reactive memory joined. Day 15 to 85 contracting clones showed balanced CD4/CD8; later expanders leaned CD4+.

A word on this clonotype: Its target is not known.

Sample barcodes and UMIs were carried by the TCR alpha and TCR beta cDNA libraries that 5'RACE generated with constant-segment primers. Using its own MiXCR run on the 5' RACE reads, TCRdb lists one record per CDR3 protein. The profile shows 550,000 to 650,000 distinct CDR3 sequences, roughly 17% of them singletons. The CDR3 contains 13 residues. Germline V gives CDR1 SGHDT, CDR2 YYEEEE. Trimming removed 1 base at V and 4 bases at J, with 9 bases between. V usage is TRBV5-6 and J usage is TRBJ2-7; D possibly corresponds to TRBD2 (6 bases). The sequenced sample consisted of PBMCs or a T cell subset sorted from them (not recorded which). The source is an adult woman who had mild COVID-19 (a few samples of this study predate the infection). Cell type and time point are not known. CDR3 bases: TGTGCCAGCAGCTTGCTTGCGGGGTACGAGCAGTACTTC. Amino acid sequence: CASSLLAGYEQYF.